This T cell receptor (beta chain) was sequenced in a study of blood T cell repertoires in COVID-19. Study-wide background: The United States, Italy and Spain supplied acute and convalescent COVID-19 samples.

Per the authors' pipeline: It was from reference gene primer amplification that nucleated cell counts were estimated. Measured with immunoSEQ multiplex PCR; TCRdb has only the in-frame clones, and not every one. Clone size and the V and J calls come from that table; the DNA yielded D and trimming. This sample carries around 100,000 clones, about 88% of them seen once, and the ten largest clones take 8.4%. With V trimmed by 5 bases and J by 9 bases, 7 bases remained unmatched. The CDR3 spans 11 residues. Per germline, CDR1 SQVTM and CDR2 ANQGSEA. The specimen sequenced was peripheral blood. The genes are TRBV29-1 and TRBJ2-7, with 7 bases identical to TRBD1. This TCR came from a woman aged 70-85 years who had recovered from COVID-19. For the CDR3, the DNA is TGCAGCGTTTACAGGGGACCGGGGCAGTACTTC. This codes for CSVYRGPGQYF.